A single sample gave rise to the 18 T cell receptor beta chains below, sequenced in a study of blood T cells in healthy people across ages. Using a J-beta primer mix together with a sample-barcoded 5' primer, a second PCR was run for about 6 to 11 cycles. TCRdb re-analysed the 5' RACE reads in MiXCR, keeping a single row per CDR3 protein. The repertoire holds roughly 930,000 distinct CDR3 sequences, with around 48% as singletons. Input material: blood. The receptors here all came from a man younger than 40 in good health.

The chain employs TRBV6-5 and TRBJ2-4; possibly TRBD1 for D (5 bases). Judging by the DNA end, TRBJ2-7 fits better; the J call may be wrong. In germline, CDR1 is MNHEY, CDR2 SVGAGI. The CDR3 has 15 residues. The CDR3 reads CASSYVHGQIYEQYF. As DNA, the CDR3 is TGTGCCAGCAGTTACGTACATGGACAAATCTACGAGCAGTACTTC.

In this sample, this clonotype turned up a few times. The chain carries TRBV4-2 and TRBJ2-4; D not resolved. The tail of the sequence fits TRBJ2-5 better, so the J call may be wrong. The CDR3 consists of 15 residues. In germline, CDR1 is LGHNA, CDR2 YNFKEQ. The DNA for the CDR3 is TGTGCCAGCAGCCAAGATATAGAGGTTGGGGAGACCCAGTACTTC. This encodes CASSQDIEVGETQYF.

The genes are TRBV13 and TRBJ1-5, with D hard to call. Germline-derived CDR1 and CDR2 are PRHDT and FYEKMQ (reference sequence). The V and J ends lost 2 bases and 2 bases respectively, with 4 bases between them. This CDR3 has 13 residues. CDR3 sequence reads: CASSLFRNQPQHF. The CDR3 DNA reads TGTGCCAGCAGCTTATTTCGCAATCAGCCCCAGCATTTT.

This clonotype was recorded a few times. The chain combines TRBV12-3 or TRBV12-4 with TRBJ2-7; D is unclear. The germline V and J ends were trimmed by 3 bases and 0 bases, with 9 bases remaining between them. CDR3 length equals 14 residues. For the CDR3, the DNA is TGTGCCAGCAGTTTGGTGATGAGCTCCTACGAGCAGTACTTC. This encodes CASSLVMSSYEQYF.

The sample holds a few counts of this clonotype. The chain joins TRBV2 to TRBJ2-3; possibly TRBD1 for D (5 bases). The CDR3 length is 15 residues. Germline V gene sequence: CDR1 SNHLY, CDR2 FYNNEI. Trimming shortened V by 6 bases and J by 3 bases, and 16 bases separated the two germline ends. CDR3 sequence reads: CASRPPPGATDTQYF. Written as DNA, the CDR3 is TGTGCCAGCAGGCCCCCCCCTGGGGCAACAGATACGCAGTATTTT. Using reference TRBV2 and TRBJ2-3 for the parts outside the CDR3, the full variable domain is EPEVTQTPSHQVTQMGQEVILRCVPISNHLYFYWYRQILGQKVEFLVSFYNNEISEKSEIFDDQFSVERPDGSNFTLKIRSTKLEDSAMYFCASRPPPGATDTQYFGPGTRLTVL.

This clonotype was detected ten times or more. This sequence joins TRBV27 and TRBJ2-1, with TRBD2 identical over 7 bases. The germline CDR1 and CDR2 sequences are MNHEY and SMNVEV (reference sequence). V dropped 6 bases and J dropped 0; count of bases not matched to a gene: 8. The CDR3 runs 16 residues. The CDR3 spells CASSPHGGSSYNEQFF. CDR3 coding DNA: TGTGCCAGCAGCCCCCACGGGGGGAGCTCCTACAATGAGCAGTTCTTC.

The chain links TRBV4-1 to TRBJ2-1, with 8 bases aligning to TRBD2. V trimming: 6 bases; J trimming: 7 bases; junction bases outside the gene matches: 11. This CDR3 spans 15 amino acids. CDR1 MGHRA and CDR2 YSYEKL come from the germline V gene. The CDR3 is CASRNLGGAENEQFF. The CDR3, as DNA: TGCGCCAGCAGGAATCTCGGGGGGGCCGAGAATGAGCAGTTCTTC.

The table lists this clonotype with many counts. The chain employs TRBV3-1 and TRBJ1-5; D gene unclear. V was clipped by 1 base and J by 2 bases, with 6 bases between them. This CDR3 has 14 amino acids. In germline, CDR1 is LGHDT, CDR2 YNNKEL (reference sequence). The CDR3 DNA reads TGTGCCAGCAGCCAAGGCGGAGGCAATCAGCCCCAGCATTTT. Protein product: CASSQGGGNQPQHF.

This chain joins TRBV20-1 and TRBJ1-2, with TRBD1 matching over 10 bases. Germline V gives CDR1 DFQATT, CDR2 SNEGSKA (reference sequence). The CDR3 spans 20 residues. J lost 0 bases, V lost 0 bases, and 16 bases had no gene match. CDR3 loop: CSARDSKGRDRGPPNYGYTF. As DNA, the CDR3 is TGCAGTGCTAGAGATAGTAAGGGGCGGGACAGGGGCCCCCCTAACTATGGCTACACCTTC.

V is TRBV29-1 and J is TRBJ2-7; 7 nucleotides agree with TRBD1. CDR1 is SQVTM, CDR2 ANQGSEA, per germline. The CDR3 covers 13 residues. V gave up 7 bases and J gave up 0 bases; unmatched junction bases: 6. CDR3 in DNA: TGCAGCGGGGGACAGAGCCTCTCCTACGAGCAGTACTTC. Its translation: CSGGQSLSYEQYF.

The table lists this clonotype with a few counts. The gene calls are TRBV2 and TRBJ1-2; D not certain. V was pared by 3 bases and J by 4 bases, with 12 bases between. The CDR3 extends over 14 amino acids. CDR1 and CDR2 (germline): SNHLY, FYNNEI. CDR3 bases: TGTGCCAGCAGTGAGATTCCGGGGAGCTATGGCTACACCTTC. Encoded protein: CASSEIPGSYGYTF.

J is TRBJ2-1 and V is TRBV7-2; no reliable D call. The CDR3 is 17 amino acids. The V end was cut by 1 base, the J end by 7 bases, with 20 bases between. From germline, CDR1 is SGHTA and CDR2 FQGNSA. The CDR3 sequence: CASSLDGLGNVGNEQFF. CDR3 coding DNA: TGTGCCAGCAGCTTAGACGGTCTGGGGAACGTCGGGAATGAGCAGTTCTTC.

This clonotype has only a few counts. V is TRBV2 and J is TRBJ2-5; TRBD2 matches 10 bases. The CDR3 runs to 15 residues. V lost 3 bases, J lost 1 base, and 2 bases stayed unmatched. Germline loops: CDR1 SNHLY, CDR2 FYNNEI. CDR3 in amino acids: CASSEVAGGQETQYF. The DNA for the CDR3 is TGTGCCAGCAGTGAGGTAGCGGGGGGCCAAGAGACCCAGTACTTC.

The chain couples TRBV11-2 to TRBJ1-4; D gene uncertain. The CDR3 contains 15 residues. Germline CDR1 reads SGHAT; CDR2 reads FQNNGV. Trimming took 5 bases from V and 1 from J, leaving 11 bases between them. In DNA form, the CDR3 reads TGTGCCAGCAGCACCCGGACGGTAACTAATGAAAAACTGTTTTTT. Its translation is CASSTRTVTNEKLFF.

The sample holds a few counts of this clonotype. The genes are TRBV20-1 and TRBJ2-4, with D possibly matching TRBD2 (6 bases). CDR1 and CDR2 (germline): DFQATT, SNEGSKA (reference sequence). This CDR3 spans 16 amino acids. V lost 0 bases, J lost 1 base, and 13 bases lay in between. The CDR3, as DNA: TGCAGTGCTAGAGATCATCGTGGGGGGGCCAAAAACATTCAGTACTTC. It encodes CSARDHRGGAKNIQYF.

This chain joins TRBV20-1 and TRBJ1-5; 9 positions agree with TRBD1. The J segment lost 4 bases and the V segment lost 6 bases, leaving 10 bases of the junction unmatched. The CDR3 length is 15 residues. Per germline, CDR1 DFQATT and CDR2 SNEGSKA (reference sequence). CDR3 DNA sequence: TGCAGTGCCCCGCCGGGACAGGGACCAAATCAGCCCCAGCATTTT. Protein product: CSAPPGQGPNQPQHF.

In DNA, the CDR3 is TGTGCCAGCAGCCAAGTTTCATCCCAATCGGGTGAGCAGTTCTTC. It codes for CASSQVSSQSGEQFF. This chain joins TRBV3-1 and TRBJ2-1, with no clear D. From germline, CDR1 is LGHDT and CDR2 YNNKEL (reference sequence). The CDR3 covers 15 residues. With 1 base removed from V and 9 bases from J, the gap between germline ends came to 16 bases.

The chain employs TRBV15 and TRBJ2-3, with D hard to call. Germline CDR1 and CDR2: LNHNV and YYDKDF (reference sequence). This CDR3 contains 14 residues. Deletions cut 0 bases from V and 1 base from J, with 5 bases between. CDR3 amino acids: CATSRDFGTDTQYF. DNA of the CDR3: TGTGCCACCAGCAGAGACTTCGGCACAGATACGCAGTATTTT.